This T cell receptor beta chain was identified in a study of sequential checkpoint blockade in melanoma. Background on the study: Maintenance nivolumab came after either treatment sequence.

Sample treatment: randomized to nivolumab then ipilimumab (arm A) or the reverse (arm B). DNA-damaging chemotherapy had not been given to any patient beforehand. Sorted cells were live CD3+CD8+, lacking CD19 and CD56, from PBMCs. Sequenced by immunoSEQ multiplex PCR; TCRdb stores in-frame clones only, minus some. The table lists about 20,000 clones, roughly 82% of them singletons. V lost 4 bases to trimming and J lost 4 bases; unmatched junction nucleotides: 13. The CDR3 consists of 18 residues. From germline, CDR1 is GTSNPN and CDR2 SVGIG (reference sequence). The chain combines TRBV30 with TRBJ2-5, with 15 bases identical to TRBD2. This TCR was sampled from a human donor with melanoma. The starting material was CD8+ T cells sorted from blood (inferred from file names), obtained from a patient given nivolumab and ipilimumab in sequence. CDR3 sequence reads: CAWTRTSGGAGLGETQYF. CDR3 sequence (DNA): TGTGCCTGGACCCGGACTAGCGGGGGGGCAGGGTTGGGAGAGACCCAGTACTTC.